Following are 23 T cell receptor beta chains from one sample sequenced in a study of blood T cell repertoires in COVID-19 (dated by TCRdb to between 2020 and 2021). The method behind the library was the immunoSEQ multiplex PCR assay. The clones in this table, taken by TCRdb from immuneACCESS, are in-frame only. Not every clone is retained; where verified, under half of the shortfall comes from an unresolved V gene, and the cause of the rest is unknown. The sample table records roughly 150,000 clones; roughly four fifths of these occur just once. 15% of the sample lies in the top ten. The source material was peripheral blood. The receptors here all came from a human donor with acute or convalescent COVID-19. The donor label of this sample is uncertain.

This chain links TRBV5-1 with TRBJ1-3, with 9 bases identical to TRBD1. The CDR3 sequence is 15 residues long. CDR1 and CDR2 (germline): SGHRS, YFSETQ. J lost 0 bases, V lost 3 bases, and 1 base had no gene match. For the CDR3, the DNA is TGCGCCAGCAGCTGGGGACAGGGCTCTGGAAACACCATATATTTT. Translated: CASSWGQGSGNTIYF.

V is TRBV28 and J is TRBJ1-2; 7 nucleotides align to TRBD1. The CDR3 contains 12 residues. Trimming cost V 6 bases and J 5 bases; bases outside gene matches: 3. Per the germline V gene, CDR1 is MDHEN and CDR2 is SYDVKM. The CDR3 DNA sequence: TGTGCCAGCAGAGCAGGGGGGTATGGCTACACCTTC. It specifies CASRAGGYGYTF.

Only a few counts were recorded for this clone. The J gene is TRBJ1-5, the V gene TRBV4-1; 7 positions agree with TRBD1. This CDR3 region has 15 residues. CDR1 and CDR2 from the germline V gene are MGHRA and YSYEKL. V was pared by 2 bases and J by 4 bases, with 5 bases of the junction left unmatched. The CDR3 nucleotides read TGCGCCAGCAGCCAACACAGGGGTGATAATCAGCCCCAGCATTTT. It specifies CASSQHRGDNQPQHF.

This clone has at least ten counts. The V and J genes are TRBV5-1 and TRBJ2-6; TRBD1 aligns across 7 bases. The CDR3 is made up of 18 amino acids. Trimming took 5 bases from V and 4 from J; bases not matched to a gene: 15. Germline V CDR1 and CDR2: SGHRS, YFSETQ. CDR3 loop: CASRPRQGAPEGANVLTF. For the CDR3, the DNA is TGCGCCAGCAGACCCCGACAGGGCGCTCCAGAAGGGGCCAACGTCCTGACTTTC.

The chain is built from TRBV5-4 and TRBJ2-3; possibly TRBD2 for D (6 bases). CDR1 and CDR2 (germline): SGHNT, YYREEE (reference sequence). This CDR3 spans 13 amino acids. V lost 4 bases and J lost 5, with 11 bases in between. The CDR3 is CASSPGLQDTQYF. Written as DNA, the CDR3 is TGTGCCAGCAGCCCCGGACTACAAGATACGCAGTATTTT. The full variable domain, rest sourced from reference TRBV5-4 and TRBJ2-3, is ETGVTQSPTHLIKTRGQQVTLRCSSQSGHNTVSWYQQALGQGPQFIFQYYREEENGRGNFPPRFSGLQFPNYSSELNVNALELDDSALYLCASSPGLQDTQYFGPGTRLTVL.

As DNA, the CDR3 is TGCGCCAGCAGCCCACGGGACACCCCACCGGGCACTGAAGCTTTCTTT. Protein product: CASSPRDTPPGTEAFF. The rearrangement joins TRBV4-1 to TRBJ1-1, with D perhaps TRBD1 (6 bases). V was trimmed by 4 bases and J by 4 bases, leaving 19 bases between them. The CDR3 covers 16 residues. Germline values: CDR1 MGHRA, CDR2 YSYEKL.

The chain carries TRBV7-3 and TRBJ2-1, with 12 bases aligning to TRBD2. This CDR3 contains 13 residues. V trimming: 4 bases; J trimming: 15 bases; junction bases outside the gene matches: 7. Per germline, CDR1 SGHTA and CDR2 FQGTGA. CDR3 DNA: TGTGCCAGCAGCTCTTCTACTAGCGGGGGGTCGTTCTTC. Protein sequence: CASSSSTSGGSFF.

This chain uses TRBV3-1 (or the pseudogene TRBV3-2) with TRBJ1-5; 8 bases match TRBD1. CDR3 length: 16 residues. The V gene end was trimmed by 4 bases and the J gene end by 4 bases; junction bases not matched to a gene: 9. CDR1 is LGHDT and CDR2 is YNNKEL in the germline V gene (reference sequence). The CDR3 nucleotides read TGTGCCAGCAGCCCATACAGGGGGACAGGTAATCAGCCCCAGCATTTT. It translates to CASSPYRGTGNQPQHF.

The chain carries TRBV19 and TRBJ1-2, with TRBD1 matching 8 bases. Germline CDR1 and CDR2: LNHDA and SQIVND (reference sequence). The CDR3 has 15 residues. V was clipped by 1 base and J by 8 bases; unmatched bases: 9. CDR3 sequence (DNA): TGTGCCAGTAGTATAGCTGGACAGGGATCCAGGGGCTACACCTTC. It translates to CASSIAGQGSRGYTF.

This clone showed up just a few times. The DNA of the CDR3 is TGCAGCGTTGAAGGCAGGGCTACAACTGAAGCTTTCTTT. It codes for CSVEGRATTEAFF. This sequence joins TRBV29-1 and TRBJ1-1, with a possible D match to TRBD1 (5 bases). Trimming removed 1 base from V and 5 bases from J, with 11 bases in between. The CDR3 sequence is 13 residues long. Looked up from germline, CDR1 is SQVTM and CDR2 is ANQGSEA.

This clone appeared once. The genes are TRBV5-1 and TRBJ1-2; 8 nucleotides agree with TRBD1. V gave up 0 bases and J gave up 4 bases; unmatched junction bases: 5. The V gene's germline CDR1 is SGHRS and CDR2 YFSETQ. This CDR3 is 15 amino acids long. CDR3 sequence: CASSLVGQGSYGYTF. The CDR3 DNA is TGCGCCAGCAGCTTGGTCGGACAGGGATCCTATGGCTACACCTTC. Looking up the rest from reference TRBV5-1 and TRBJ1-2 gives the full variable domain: KAGVTQTPRYLIKTRGQQVTLSCSPISGHRSVSWYQQTPGQGLQFLFEYFSETQRNKGNFPGRFSGRQFSNSRSEMNVSTLELGDSALYLCASSLVGQGSYGYTFGSGTRLTVV.

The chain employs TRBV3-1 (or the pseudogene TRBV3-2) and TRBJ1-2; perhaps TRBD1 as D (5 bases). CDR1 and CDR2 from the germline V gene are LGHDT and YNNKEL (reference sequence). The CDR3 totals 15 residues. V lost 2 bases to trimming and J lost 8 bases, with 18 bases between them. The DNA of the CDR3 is TGTGCCAGCAGCCAACAGGGCATGGGGCCGGGCGGCTACACCTTC. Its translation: CASSQQGMGPGGYTF.

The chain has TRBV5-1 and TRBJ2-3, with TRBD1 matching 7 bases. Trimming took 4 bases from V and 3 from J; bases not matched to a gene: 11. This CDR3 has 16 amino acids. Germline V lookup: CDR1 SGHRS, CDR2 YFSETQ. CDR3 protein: CASSIFGRGRTDTQYF. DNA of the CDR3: TGCGCCAGCAGCATTTTCGGCAGGGGGAGAACAGATACGCAGTATTTT.

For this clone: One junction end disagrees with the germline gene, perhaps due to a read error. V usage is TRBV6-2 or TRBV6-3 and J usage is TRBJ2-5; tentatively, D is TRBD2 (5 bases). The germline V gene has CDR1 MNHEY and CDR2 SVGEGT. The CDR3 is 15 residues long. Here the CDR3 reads CATSLHPSLGKTQYF. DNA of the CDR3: TGTGCCACCAGTCTACACCCTAGCCTAGGAAAGACCCAGTACTTC.

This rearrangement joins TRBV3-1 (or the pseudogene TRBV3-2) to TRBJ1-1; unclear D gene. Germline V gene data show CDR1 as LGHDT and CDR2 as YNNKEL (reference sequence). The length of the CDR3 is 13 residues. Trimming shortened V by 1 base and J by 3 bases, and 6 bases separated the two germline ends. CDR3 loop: CASSQVEDTEAFF. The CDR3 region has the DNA TGTGCCAGCAGCCAAGTAGAGGACACTGAAGCTTTCTTT.

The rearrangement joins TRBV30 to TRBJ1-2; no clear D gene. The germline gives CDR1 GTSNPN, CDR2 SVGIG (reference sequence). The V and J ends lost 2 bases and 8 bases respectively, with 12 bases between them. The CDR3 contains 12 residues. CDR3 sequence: CAWSRTRGGYTF. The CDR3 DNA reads TGTGCCTGGAGTCGGACCCGAGGGGGCTACACCTTC.

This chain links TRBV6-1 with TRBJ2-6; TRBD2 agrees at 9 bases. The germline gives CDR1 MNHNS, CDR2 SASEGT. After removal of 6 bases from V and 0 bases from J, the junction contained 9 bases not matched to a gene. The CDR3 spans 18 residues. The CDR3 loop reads CASRETLGLASGANVLTF. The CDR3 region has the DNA TGTGCCAGCAGGGAAACACTGGGACTAGCCTCTGGGGCCAACGTCCTGACTTTC.

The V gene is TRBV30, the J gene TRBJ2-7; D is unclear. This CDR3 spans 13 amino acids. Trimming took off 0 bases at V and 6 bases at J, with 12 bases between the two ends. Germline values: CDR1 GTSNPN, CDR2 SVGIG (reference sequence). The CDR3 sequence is CAWSVASSGEQYF. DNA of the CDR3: TGTGCCTGGAGTGTGGCGTCCTCGGGCGAGCAGTACTTC.

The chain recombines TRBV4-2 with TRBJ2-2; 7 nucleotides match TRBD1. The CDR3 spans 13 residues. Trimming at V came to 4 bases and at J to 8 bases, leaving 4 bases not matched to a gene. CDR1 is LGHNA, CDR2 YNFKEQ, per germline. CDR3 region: CASSRTGGGELFF. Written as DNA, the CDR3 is TGTGCCAGCAGCCGGACAGGAGGAGGGGAGCTGTTTTTT.

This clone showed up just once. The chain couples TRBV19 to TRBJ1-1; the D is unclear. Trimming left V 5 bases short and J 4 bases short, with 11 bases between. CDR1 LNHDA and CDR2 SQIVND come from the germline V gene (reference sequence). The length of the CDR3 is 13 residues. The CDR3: CASSLEVGTEAFF. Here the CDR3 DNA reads TGTGCCAGTAGTCTTGAGGTTGGCACTGAAGCTTTCTTT.

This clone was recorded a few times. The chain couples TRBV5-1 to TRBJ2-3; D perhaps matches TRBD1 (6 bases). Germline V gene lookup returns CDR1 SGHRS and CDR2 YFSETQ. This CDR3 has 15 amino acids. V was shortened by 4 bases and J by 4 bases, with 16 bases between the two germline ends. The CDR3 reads CASSGQGIGADTQYF. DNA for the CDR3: TGCGCCAGCAGCGGGCAGGGGATCGGCGCAGATACGCAGTATTTT. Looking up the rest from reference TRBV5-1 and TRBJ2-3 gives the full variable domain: KAGVTQTPRYLIKTRGQQVTLSCSPISGHRSVSWYQQTPGQGLQFLFEYFSETQRNKGNFPGRFSGRQFSNSRSEMNVSTLELGDSALYLCASSGQGIGADTQYFGPGTRLTVL.

The CDR3 nucleotides are TGTGCCAGCAGCCCAATCGTATCTGGGGGCAATTCACCCCTCCACTTT. Residues: CASSPIVSGGNSPLHF. The chain has TRBV7-2 and TRBJ1-6; D is perhaps TRBD1 (6 bases). The CDR3 has 16 residues. V dropped 5 bases and J dropped 7 bases, with 18 bases sitting between them. Germline CDR1 and CDR2: SGHTA and FQGNSA.

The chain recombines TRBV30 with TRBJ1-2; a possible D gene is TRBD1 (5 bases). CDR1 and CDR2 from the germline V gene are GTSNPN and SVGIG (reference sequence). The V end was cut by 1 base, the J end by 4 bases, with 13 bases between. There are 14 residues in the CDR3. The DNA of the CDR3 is TGTGCCTGGAGTGCCTCAGGCGGGGGCTATGGCTACACCTTC. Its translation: CAWSASGGGYGYTF.